The 21 T cell receptor beta chains listed next were all sequenced from one sample in a study of OX40 agonist ivuxolimab in advanced cancers. TCRdb's copy holds only in-frame clones and misses some; the assay was immunoSEQ multiplex PCR. The table shows 50,000 or so clones, with around 85% occurring only once. Sequences were derived from CD4+ or CD8+ T cells sorted from blood, sampled in a trial of the OX40 agonist ivuxolimab. Every receptor here comes from an adult with an advanced solid tumor such as melanoma, head and neck, liver or kidney cancer.

The V call is TRBV19, the J call TRBJ1-1, with a tentative D call TRBD1 (5 bases). From germline, CDR1 is LNHDA and CDR2 SQIVND (reference sequence). V lost 1 base and J 5 bases, leaving 14 bases between the germline ends. The CDR3 runs 15 residues. The CDR3 here is CASSIGGSSGTEAFF. Here the CDR3 DNA reads TGTGCCAGTAGTATAGGGGGGTCCTCGGGGACTGAAGCTTTCTTT.

This clone was found a few times. V usage is TRBV11-2 and J usage is TRBJ2-2; D is unclear. The germline CDR1 and CDR2 sequences are SGHAT and FQNNGV. The CDR3 covers 12 residues. Trimming removed 4 bases from V and 7 bases from J, with 7 bases in between. The chain's CDR3 is CASSSLDGELFF. The CDR3 bases are TGTGCCAGCAGCTCCTTAGACGGGGAGCTGTTTTTT.

J is TRBJ1-5 and V is TRBV7-8; D may be TRBD1 (6 bases). Trimming pared 6 bases from V and 7 bases from J, leaving 19 bases between. Germline V gene lookup returns CDR1 SGHVS and CDR2 FQNEAQ. This CDR3 is built from 15 residues. The CDR3 coding sequence is TGTGCCAGCAGTGAGGGGGGCGGGCAGGGGCAGCCCCAGCATTTT. This sequence encodes CASSEGGGQGQPQHF.

This sequence joins TRBV7-9 and TRBJ1-2; D unresolved. The germline CDR1 and CDR2 sequences are SEHNR and FQNEAQ (reference sequence). The CDR3 contains 17 residues. V lost 6 bases and J lost 8, with 28 bases in between. In DNA form, the CDR3 reads TGTGCCAGCAGGCCACCCAGTATGGGCAGGCTAAAAGGCGGCTACACCTTC. It is translated as CASRPPSMGRLKGGYTF.

The V and J genes are TRBV28 and TRBJ2-5; D is uncertain. V was cut by 2 bases and J by 5 bases, with 6 bases left in between. This CDR3 has 12 amino acids. The V gene's germline CDR1 is MDHEN and CDR2 SYDVKM. CDR3 DNA sequence: TGTGCCAGCAGTTTACCTTTGGAGACCCAGTACTTC. This encodes CASSLPLETQYF.

The chain carries TRBV5-4 and TRBJ1-1; D call uncertain. The germline V and J ends were trimmed by 3 bases and 1 base, with 4 bases remaining between them. The CDR3 extends over 12 amino acids. Germline V gene sequence: CDR1 SGHNT, CDR2 YYREEE (reference sequence). In DNA form, the CDR3 reads TGTGCCAGCAGCTCGGGGAACACTGAAGCTTTCTTT. Amino acid sequence: CASSSGNTEAFF.

The chain is built from TRBV4-1 and TRBJ1-5; maybe TRBD1 (6 bases). Trimming cost V 4 bases and J 2 bases, with 15 bases left between them. The CDR3 covers 16 residues. CDR1 MGHRA and CDR2 YSYEKL come from the germline V gene. This chain's CDR3 is CASSPDLQGRNQPQHF. The CDR3, as DNA: TGCGCCAGCAGCCCCGATTTACAGGGCCGCAATCAGCCCCAGCATTTT.

This chain connects TRBV4-2 to TRBJ2-3; no clear D gene. The CDR3 length is 15 residues. The germline V gene has CDR1 LGHNA and CDR2 YNFKEQ. V was pared by 0 bases and J by 0 bases, with 7 bases between. The DNA for the CDR3 is TGTGCCAGCAGCCAAGAAATGGGTAGCACAGATACGCAGTATTTT. Amino acid sequence: CASSQEMGSTDTQYF.

The chain carries TRBV6-5 and TRBJ1-1, with D unclear. Trimming stripped 1 base from V and 0 bases from J, with 6 bases between. Germline V CDR1 and CDR2: MNHEY, SVGAGI. The length of the CDR3 is 14 residues. The CDR3 sequence is CASSYWAMNTEAFF. As DNA, the CDR3 is TGTGCCAGCAGTTACTGGGCGATGAACACTGAAGCTTTCTTT.

This clone showed up just a few times. The J gene is TRBJ1-1, the V gene TRBV5-6; D is undetermined. The CDR3 runs to 11 residues. Deletions cut 0 bases from V and 6 bases from J, with 3 bases between. Germline V gene sequence: CDR1 SGHDT, CDR2 YYEEEE. Written as DNA, the CDR3 is TGTGCCAGCAGCTTGGGTGCTGAAGCTTTCTTT. This codes for CASSLGAEAFF.

The gene calls are TRBV7-3 and TRBJ2-2; possible D gene TRBD2, 5 bases. Per the germline V gene, CDR1 is SGHTA and CDR2 is FQGTGA. V was trimmed by 2 bases and J by 5 bases, leaving 6 bases between them. The CDR3 sequence is 13 residues long. The CDR3 sequence: CASSLGGTGELFF. The CDR3 coding sequence is TGTGCCAGCAGCTTAGGCGGGACCGGGGAGCTGTTTTTT.

This chain connects TRBV4-1 to TRBJ1-1; D remains unclear. CDR3 length: 14 residues. V dropped 4 bases and J dropped 0 bases, with 9 bases sitting between them. Germline V gene lookup returns CDR1 MGHRA and CDR2 YSYEKL. CDR3: CASSRSMVNTEAFF. The DNA for the CDR3 is TGCGCCAGCAGCCGCTCTATGGTGAACACTGAAGCTTTCTTT.

The chain uses TRBV27 and TRBJ1-2; TRBD1 is a possible D gene (5 bases). CDR1 and CDR2 from the germline V gene are MNHEY and SMNVEV (reference sequence). The CDR3 contains 15 residues. The V end was cut by 5 bases, the J end by 3 bases, with 16 bases between. This CDR3 reads CASSTLQDNHYGYTF. CDR3 in DNA: TGTGCCAGCAGTACCCTACAGGACAATCACTATGGCTACACCTTC.

This rearrangement joins TRBV15 to TRBJ1-2; a possible D gene is TRBD1 (5 bases). Trimming shortened V by 3 bases and J by 4 bases, and 18 bases separated the two germline ends. Germline values: CDR1 LNHNV, CDR2 YYDKDF (reference sequence). The CDR3 loop spans 16 amino acids. The CDR3 DNA reads TGTGCCACCAGCAGTAACTGGGGGAGCGCTAGCTATGGCTACACCTTC. It encodes CATSSNWGSASYGYTF.

The chain recombines TRBV7-6 with TRBJ2-7; 9 nucleotides agree with TRBD1. The CDR3 runs to 15 residues. The germline CDR1 and CDR2 sequences are SGHVS and FNYEAQ. V was pared by 3 bases and J by 4 bases, with 7 bases of the junction left unmatched. DNA of the CDR3: TGTGCCAGCAGCTTGGCGAGGACAGGGGTATACGAGCAGTACTTC. This translates into CASSLARTGVYEQYF.

V is TRBV19 and J is TRBJ2-7; D may be TRBD1 or TRBD2 (6 bases each). This CDR3 has 13 residues. The V gene lost 2 bases and the J gene lost 7 bases, with 12 bases spanning the gap. Germline assignment: CDR1 LNHDA and CDR2 SQIVND (reference sequence). CDR3 nucleotide sequence: TGTGCCAGTAGTATACTCGGGGGCGGGGAGCAGTACTTC. It encodes CASSILGGGEQYF.

This clone appeared a few times. The rearrangement uses TRBV6-5 and TRBJ1-5, with 8 bases identical to TRBD1. V lost 4 bases and J lost 7; bases outside the gene matches: 6. CDR3 length: 14 amino acids. Germline-derived CDR1 and CDR2 are MNHEY and SVGAGI. The CDR3 sequence: CASSSTGAEQPQHF. The CDR3 DNA reads as TGTGCCAGCAGTTCGACAGGGGCGGAGCAGCCCCAGCATTTT.

The chain links TRBV5-6 to TRBJ2-3; 11 bases agree with TRBD2. The CDR3 is 18 residues long. The V gene end was trimmed by 3 bases and the J gene end by 0 bases; junction bases not matched to a gene: 9. CDR1 is SGHDT and CDR2 is YYEEEE in the germline V gene. The CDR3 DNA reads TGTGCCAGCAGCTCTGGACTAGCGGGTGTCGCTAGCACAGATACGCAGTATTTT. Translating it yields CASSSGLAGVASTDTQYF.

The gene calls are TRBV4-3 and TRBJ2-7; 11 nucleotides match TRBD1. From germline, CDR1 is LGHNA and CDR2 YSLEER. V lost 1 base, J lost 3 bases, and 2 bases stayed unmatched. The CDR3 covers 15 residues. This CDR3 reads CASSQGGTGGYEQYF. The CDR3 DNA reads as TGCGCCAGCAGCCAAGGGGGGACAGGGGGCTACGAGCAGTACTTC.

The chain carries TRBV19 and TRBJ2-7; 7 bases agree with TRBD1. In germline, CDR1 is LNHDA, CDR2 SQIVND (reference sequence). There are 14 residues in the CDR3. V was clipped by 2 bases and J by 3 bases; unmatched bases: 4. CDR3 coding DNA: TGTGCCAGTAGTATATCGGGACAGTACTACGAGCAGTACTTC. This encodes CASSISGQYYEQYF.

This clone was recorded only once. The J gene is TRBJ1-1, the V gene TRBV5-4; D ambiguous. Per the germline V gene, CDR1 is SGHNT and CDR2 is YYREEE (reference sequence). V lost 4 bases to trimming and J lost 7 bases, with 11 bases between them. This CDR3 is built from 12 residues. The CDR3 nucleotides are TGTGCCAGCAGCCCGGGGAACTTTGAAGCTTTCTTT. As protein: CASSPGNFEAFF. The full variable domain, with the rest looked up from reference TRBV5-4 and TRBJ1-1, is ETGVTQSPTHLIKTRGQQVTLRCSSQSGHNTVSWYQQALGQGPQFIFQYYREEENGRGNFPPRFSGLQFPNYSSELNVNALELDDSALYLCASSPGNFEAFFGQGTRLTVV.